This T cell receptor (beta chain) was observed in a study of blood T cells in healthy people across ages. In its sample, this clonotype was seen many times. This CDR3 spans 16 amino acids. Germline loops: CDR1 MNHEY, CDR2 SVGAGI. The V and J ends lost 0 bases and 3 bases respectively, with 15 bases between them. Sample-barcoded 5' priming and a J-beta primer mix drove a second PCR of 7 to 11 cycles. A template-switch adaptor with 12 random nucleotides tagged each cDNA molecule. TCRdb fed the 5' RACE reads into MiXCR, producing one record per CDR3 protein. The sample includes 600,000 or so distinct CDR3 sequences, roughly 48% of them seen just once. The authors isolated at least 7 million PBMCs per sample.

The sequenced material came from blood. This chain uses TRBV6-5 with TRBJ2-7; D tentatively reads TRBD1 or TRBD2 (6 bases each). The sequence was obtained from an elderly man in good health. The CDR3 sequence: CASSYSSGGGYYEQYF. The CDR3 bases are TGTGCCAGCAGTTACTCGAGTGGAGGGGGATACTACGAGCAGTACTTC.